This T cell receptor beta chain was obtained from a study of blood T cell repertoires in COVID-19. Trimming cost V 3 bases and J 0 bases, with 18 bases left between them. Germline CDR1 is SGHTA and CDR2 is FQGTGA. This CDR3 is built from 18 residues. The participants were between about 18 and 89 years old and came from about two dozen US areas. Sequencing used immunoSEQ multiplex PCR; TCRdb keeps in-frame clones, though not all of them. The data contain approximately 270,000 clones, roughly nine tenths of them singletons. Sequencing was done on a sample of PBMCs or T cells enriched from blood (not recorded which). The TCR sequence derives from a woman in her sixties who had recovered from COVID-19. V is TRBV7-3 and J is TRBJ1-5; no reliable D call. The CDR3 DNA sequence: TGTGCCAGCAGCTTGCCCACTCCGCCAAGATATAGCAATCAGCCCCAGCATTTT. Its protein product is CASSLPTPPRYSNQPQHF.